This T cell receptor delta chain emerged from a study of gamma delta lymphoproliferative disorders and STAT genes. The receptor sequences were amplified from genomic DNA of peripheral blood mononuclear cells. This clone turned up a few times. TCRdb's protein, taken from a much larger clone, differs from this DNA's translation at residue 17, likely owing to a read error; the protein displayed comes from the DNA. Germline lookup yields CDR1 TSWWSYY and CDR2 QGS. This CDR3 contains 19 residues. TCRdb re-identified clones in the multiplex PCR reads via CATT. This table holds 600 to 800 delta-chain clones, less than 2% found once.

This TCR was sampled from a human donor in good health. The sequenced material came from blood. The chain carries TRDV1 and TRDJ1, with no clear D. CDR3 DNA sequence: TGTGCTCTTGGGGCATTCCCCCCCTGGTGGTCCAAGTACACCGATAAACCCATCTTT. Translation: CALGAFPPWWSKYTDKPIF.